This is a list of T cell receptor beta chains from one sample in a study of blood T cell repertoires in COVID-19. Here immunoSEQ multiplex PCR was the method, and the copy in TCRdb shows in-frame clones only, minus some. The table lists some 70,000 clones, about 70% of them singletons. The sequencing input was peripheral blood. Receptors were obtained from a man between 60 and 70 years old with acute or convalescent COVID-19. The CDR3 runs from the conserved cysteine through the conserved F or W. A D gene is named only where the DNA matches it firmly. The size field is filled for only some rows; it gives once, few, many or a size class.

TRBV5-4	TRBJ1-1	-	-	CASSLVQGGTEAFF	TGTGCCAGCAGCTTAGTCCAGGGAGGGACTGAAGCTTTCTTT
TRBV5-4	TRBJ1-4	few	-	CASSLATGGDEKLFF	TGTGCCAGCAGCTTGGCGACGGGAGGGGATGAAAAACTGTTTTTT
TRBV27	TRBJ1-1	-	TRBD1	CASSLIRDSGTEAFF	TGTGCCAGCAGTTTAATCAGGGACAGCGGCACTGAAGCTTTCTTT
TRBV7-3	TRBJ2-1	-	-	CASSTYRASEQFF	TGTGCCAGCAGCACATACAGGGCCAGTGAGCAGTTCTTC
TRBV19	TRBJ2-7	many	TRBD2	CASARSGSSYEQYF	TGTGCCAGTGCCCGTAGCGGGAGCTCCTACGAGCAGTACTTC
TRBV27	TRBJ2-7	few	-	CASSLKPGYYEQYF	TGTGCCAGCAGTTTAAAGCCAGGGTACTACGAGCAGTACTTC
TRBV19	TRBJ1-6	-	-	CASSSYSNSPLHF	TGTGCCAGTAGTTCCTACAGCAATTCACCCCTCCACTTT
TRBV11-1	TRBJ2-1	-	TRBD2	CASSFGGVVYNEQFF	TGTGCCAGCAGTTTTGGGGGGGTCGTATACAATGAGCAGTTCTTC
TRBV5-1	TRBJ2-5	-	-	CASSLAYRSETQYF	TGCGCCAGCAGCTTGGCCTATAGATCAGAGACCCAGTACTTC
TRBV7-3	TRBJ2-3	once	TRBD2	CASSFPVPRLLAGQEAPDTQYF	TGTGCCAGCAGCTTTCCTGTCCCCCGGTTATTAGCGGGGCAAGAGGCCCCAGATACGCAGTATTTT
TRBV14	TRBJ1-1	many	-	CASSQDLATEAFF	TGTGCCAGCAGCCAAGATTTGGCCACTGAAGCTTTCTTT
TRBV9	TRBJ1-2	-	TRBD1	CASSATGDGYTF	TGTGCCAGCAGCGCGACAGGGGATGGCTACACCTTC
TRBV5-1	TRBJ2-3	once	-	CASSLQGSTDTQYF	TGCGCCAGCAGCTTACAGGGAAGCACAGATACGCAGTATTTT